Each of the 20 T cell receptor beta chains below was sequenced from the same sample in a study of Graves' ophthalmopathy and Graves' hyperthyroidism. Transcripts of RNA were the source for amplifying TCR beta CDR3 regions. The workflow started with a first-round RT-PCR run with HTBI primers and then moved on to a second-round multiplex PCR. Via MiXCR, TCRdb re-called the multiplex PCR reads, giving one row per CDR3 protein. The profile shows some 380,000 distinct CDR3 sequences, 15% to 17% of them singletons. The sample comprised peripheral blood. The source of these receptors is a woman aged 18-30 years with stable Graves' hyperthyroidism.

This clonotype was counted many times. The gene calls are TRBV5-1 and TRBJ1-6; TRBD1 might be the D (6 bases). The germline V and J ends were trimmed by 1 base and 5 bases, with 13 bases remaining between them. The CDR3 runs 16 residues. Germline values: CDR1 SGHRS, CDR2 YFSETQ. CDR3 coding DNA: TGCGCCAGCAGCTTGACAGGGTATGGGGATAATTCACCCCTCCACTTT. This translates into CASSLTGYGDNSPLHF.

This clonotype has a count of ten or more. This chain joins TRBV20-1 and TRBJ2-7, with D maybe TRBD2 (5 bases). V lost 4 bases, J lost 3 bases, and 13 bases lay in between. The CDR3 covers 13 residues. The germline V gene encodes CDR1 DFQATT and CDR2 SNEGSKA (reference sequence). The CDR3 sequence: CSATADGNYEQYF. CDR3 bases: TGCAGTGCTACAGCGGACGGAAACTACGAGCAGTACTTC.

As regards this clonotype: A much larger clone is a single base away; this may be a read error. It is likely a read error, because the conserved phenylalanine at the end of the CDR3 is missing. J is TRBJ1-3 and V is TRBV27; D is undetermined. Germline V CDR1 and CDR2: MNHEY, SMNVEV (reference sequence). Trimming left V 0 bases short and J 2 bases short, with 8 bases between. The CDR3 runs 15 residues. CDR3 in DNA: TGTGCCAGCAGTTTATCGAGGCAGGCTGGAAACACCATATATTTG. Translated: CASSLSRQAGNTIYL.

This clonotype was picked up many times. The chain carries TRBV27 and TRBJ2-7; the D is unclear. Trimming shortened V by 2 bases and J by 6 bases, and 14 bases separated the two germline ends. The CDR3 loop spans 14 amino acids. Germline loops: CDR1 MNHEY, CDR2 SMNVEV (reference sequence). The CDR3 DNA sequence: TGTGCCAGCAGTTTAGCCCAGGTACGAGGCGAGCAGTACTTC. It is translated as CASSLAQVRGEQYF.

This chain uses TRBV19 with TRBJ2-5; 9 bases match TRBD1. The CDR3 sequence is 16 residues long. CDR1 and CDR2 from the germline V gene are LNHDA and SQIVND (reference sequence). V shed 5 bases, J shed 2 bases, and the junction held 9 bases outside the gene matches. The CDR3 region has the DNA TGTGCCAGTAGTGGACTCGGGACAGGGAAACAAGAGACCCAGTACTTC. Encoded protein: CASSGLGTGKQETQYF.

This clonotype appeared many times. V gene TRBV19 combines with J gene TRBJ2-1, with D perhaps TRBD2 (7 bases). Germline CDR1 and CDR2: LNHDA and SQIVND (reference sequence). V lost 3 bases and J 5 bases, leaving 20 bases between the germline ends. This CDR3 has 17 amino acids. The DNA of the CDR3 is TGTGCCAGTAGTATCGCAGGGAGGGGGTTTGGGAACAATGAGCAGTTCTTC. This codes for CASSIAGRGFGNNEQFF.

This clonotype was found many times. The CDR3 nucleotides are TGCGCCAGCAGCCAAACAGGGGGCAGTCCCGAACCATATCAGCCCCAGCATTTT. Amino acid sequence: CASSQTGGSPEPYQPQHF. V usage is TRBV4-1 and J usage is TRBJ1-5, with 9 bases that match TRBD1. This CDR3 has 18 amino acids. Germline assignment: CDR1 MGHRA and CDR2 YSYEKL. The V and J ends lost 2 bases and 5 bases, in that order; junction bases with no gene match: 13.

This clonotype appeared many times. This rearrangement joins TRBV7-2 to TRBJ1-5; D might be TRBD1 (5 bases). The CDR3 covers 15 residues. Trimming left V 2 bases short and J 7 bases short, with 15 bases between. The V gene's germline CDR1 is SGHTA and CDR2 FQGNSA. Here the CDR3 reads CASSLSWGIGQPQHF. CDR3 nucleotides: TGTGCCAGCAGCTTATCATGGGGGATAGGCCAGCCCCAGCATTTT.

This clonotype was counted at least ten times. The rearrangement joins TRBV19 to TRBJ2-5; 7 nucleotides line up with TRBD2. Germline loops: CDR1 LNHDA, CDR2 SQIVND (reference sequence). The CDR3 is 13 amino acids. Trimming removed 6 bases from V and 5 bases from J; junction bases left unmatched: 6. This CDR3 reads CASRAGYEETQYF. The CDR3 DNA sequence: TGTGCCAGTAGAGCGGGGTATGAGGAGACCCAGTACTTC.

This clonotype has at least ten counts. The chain recombines TRBV12-3 or TRBV12-4 with TRBJ2-7; 9 bases line up with TRBD2. CDR3 size: 15 residues. V lost 0 bases to trimming and J lost 3 bases; unmatched junction nucleotides: 3. The CDR3 sequence: CASSLALAGFYEQYF. For the CDR3, the DNA is TGTGCCAGCAGTTTAGCCCTAGCGGGGTTCTACGAGCAGTACTTC.

V is TRBV7-2 and J is TRBJ1-2, with D tentatively TRBD1 (5 bases). V shed 5 bases and J shed 8 bases, with 15 bases lying between them. The CDR3 covers 13 residues. CDR1 and CDR2 from the germline V gene are SGHTA and FQGNSA. The CDR3 sequence: CASSRGGNPGYTF. The CDR3 region has the DNA TGTGCCAGCAGCCGGGGGGGGAACCCAGGCTACACCTTC.

This clonotype was recorded at least ten times. The chain carries TRBV7-2 and TRBJ2-7; TRBD1 matches at 10 bases. The CDR3 length is 17 residues. Germline CDR1 and CDR2: SGHTA and FQGNSA. After removal of 4 bases from V and 6 bases from J, the junction contained 15 bases not matched to a gene. The CDR3 nucleotides read TGTGCCAGCAGCTCCCCGACAGGGGGCCGGATAAGAGGCGAGCAGTACTTC. Translating gives CASSSPTGGRIRGEQYF.

This clonotype was seen at least ten times. The chain's CDR3 is CASGEQGGFTEAFF. The CDR3 DNA reads TGTGCTAGTGGTGAACAGGGTGGCTTCACTGAAGCTTTCTTT. The rearrangement uses TRBV12-5 and TRBJ1-1; D possibly corresponds to TRBD1 (6 bases). Germline lookup yields CDR1 LGHNT and CDR2 FRNRAP. This CDR3 comprises 14 residues. The germline V and J ends were trimmed by 5 bases and 4 bases, with 14 bases remaining between them.

This clonotype came up many times. CDR3 nucleotides: TGTGCCAGCAGCTTAGGGGCCCAGAAGGCCCAGCATTTT. It translates to CASSLGAQKAQHF. The chain joins TRBV7-2 to TRBJ1-5; D gene ambiguous. The V gene's germline CDR1 is SGHTA and CDR2 FQGNSA. Between the trimmed V and J ends, which lost 1 base and 11 bases, there was a span of 12 bases. There are 13 residues in the CDR3.

This clonotype was detected many times. V gene TRBV5-1 combines with J gene TRBJ2-7; the D gene could be TRBD1 or TRBD2 (5 bases each). The germline CDR1 and CDR2 sequences are SGHRS and YFSETQ. The CDR3 totals 12 residues. V gave up 3 bases and J gave up 12 bases, with 16 bases separating them. The CDR3 loop reads CASSWGREGWYF. The CDR3 nucleotides are TGCGCCAGCAGCTGGGGGAGAGAGGGCTGGTACTTC.

This clonotype was seen at least ten times. The CDR3 loop is CASSIPGQGTAFF. The CDR3, as DNA: TGCGCCAGCTCAATTCCGGGACAGGGTACAGCTTTCTTT. This chain joins TRBV5-1 and TRBJ1-1; 9 bases line up with TRBD1. The CDR3 has 13 residues. Germline values: CDR1 SGHRS, CDR2 YFSETQ. The junction had 11 bases not matched to a gene; V was cut back by 7 bases and J by 10 bases.

For this clonotype: Being one base from a much bigger clone, this may be a read error. The chain carries TRBV20-1 and TRBJ1-2; a weak D match, TRBD1 (5 bases). Looked up from germline, CDR1 is DFQATT and CDR2 is SNEGSKA (reference sequence). CDR3 length equals 13 residues. Here the CDR3 DNA reads TGCACTGCTAGAGAGGGGACGGTTTGGGGCTACACCTTC. Its protein product is CTAREGTVWGYTF.

This clonotype has ten or more counts. This sequence joins TRBV10-3 and TRBJ2-7; D may be TRBD2 (7 bases). V shed 7 bases and J shed 5 bases, with 15 bases lying between them. Germline CDR1 is ENHRY and CDR2 is SYGVKD. The CDR3 is 13 amino acids. DNA for the CDR3: TGTGCCATCACCCCCGGGGGGCAGGACGAGCAGTACTTC. Protein sequence: CAITPGGQDEQYF.

This clonotype was seen more than once but under ten times. The chain carries TRBV27 and TRBJ1-1, with TRBD1 matching 7 bases. The CDR3 loop spans 15 amino acids. Germline lookup yields CDR1 MNHEY and CDR2 SMNVEV (reference sequence). The J segment lost 1 base and the V segment lost 8 bases, leaving 10 bases of the junction unmatched. The CDR3 is CASVRGAGANTEAFF. CDR3 nucleotide sequence: TGTGCCAGCGTCAGGGGGGCCGGGGCGAACACTGAAGCTTTCTTT.

About this clonotype: The germline gene is not matched at one end of the junction; a read error may be the cause. The chain's CDR3 is CASSWDGSGSGDLFF. CDR3 coding DNA: TGTGCCAGTAGTTGGGACGGTTCGGGCTCCGGGGATCTGTTTTTT. The rearrangement links TRBV19 to TRBJ2-2; either TRBD1 or TRBD2 may supply D (5 bases each). The CDR3 loop spans 15 amino acids. The germline V gene has CDR1 LNHDA and CDR2 SQIVND (reference sequence).